Each of the 27 T cell receptor beta chains below was sequenced from the same sample in a study of metastatic and nonmetastatic thyroid tumors. TCRdb reanalyzed the PCR reads with MiXCR. There are approximately 37,000 clones in the sample; 20% to 25% occur only once, and around 3% lies in the top ten. None of the patients had undergone any treatment ahead of thyroid surgery. Specimen: tumor tissue. The receptors stem from a male donor with papillary thyroid cancer or a benign thyroid nodule (not recorded which). Some clones in this sample may be carry-over from other donors' samples.

This clone was observed at least ten times. This rearrangement joins TRBV30 to TRBJ2-7; 7 positions match TRBD1. CDR3 size: 13 residues. Germline loops: CDR1 GTSNPN, CDR2 SVGIG (reference sequence). With 4 bases clipped from V and 0 bases from J, the junction kept 3 bases outside the gene matches. The CDR3 region has the DNA TGTGCCTGGACGACAGGGCACTCCTACGAGCAGTACTTC. Protein sequence: CAWTTGHSYEQYF.

This sequence joins TRBV3-1 and TRBJ1-3; the match to TRBD1 covers 10 bases. Germline values: CDR1 LGHDT, CDR2 YNNKEL (reference sequence). The trim removed 5 bases at V and 0 bases at J, leaving 7 bases unmatched. The length of the CDR3 is 17 residues. The CDR3 DNA reads TGTGCCAGCAGCGGCCGGGACAGGGGATTCTCTGGAAACACCATATATTTT. Translated, it gives CASSGRDRGFSGNTIYF.

As for this clone: The CDR3 does not close with the conserved phenylalanine or tryptophan, likely indicating a read error. This chain joins TRBV5-1 and TRBJ2-2; 9 nucleotides align to TRBD1. In germline, CDR1 is SGHRS, CDR2 YFSETQ. The CDR3 contains 15 residues. This CDR3 reads CASSLATGGTGELFL. For the CDR3, the DNA is TGTGCCAGCAGCTTGGCCACAGGGGGCACCGGGGAACTGTTTCTT.

This clone was picked up many times. This chain uses TRBV4-3 with TRBJ1-1; D remains ambiguous. Germline CDR1 reads LGHNA; CDR2 reads YSLEER. The CDR3 covers 15 residues. Trimming cost V 3 bases and J 1 base, with 12 bases left between them. The CDR3 loop reads CASSQGGRPNTEAFF. The CDR3 DNA follows: TGCGCCAGCAGCCAGGGAGGCAGACCGAACACTGAAGCTTTCTTT.

This clone counts as medium-sized (0.01 to 0.1%). This chain joins TRBV9 and TRBJ2-1; the D gene is possibly TRBD2 (6 bases). V was shortened by 0 bases and J by 8 bases, with 12 bases between the two germline ends. Germline loops: CDR1 SGDLS, CDR2 YYNGEE. This CDR3 spans 14 amino acids. CDR3 loop: CASSVESPGDEQFF. The CDR3 region has the DNA TGTGCCAGCAGCGTAGAATCTCCGGGGGATGAGCAGTTCTTC.

This clone was seen a handful of times. In DNA form, the CDR3 reads TGTGCCAGCAGCTTAGGGATAGGTCAGCAGTTCTTC. This codes for CASSLGIGQQFF. This sequence joins TRBV7-9 and TRBJ2-1; D ambiguous. Germline V CDR1 and CDR2: SEHNR, FQNEAQ (reference sequence). Trimming took 1 base from V and 11 from J, leaving 9 bases between them. The CDR3 loop spans 12 amino acids. The full variable domain, rest sourced from reference TRBV7-9 and TRBJ2-1, is DTGVSQNPRHKITKRGQNVTFRCDPISEHNRLYWYRQTLGQGPEFLTYFQNEAQLEKSRLLSDRFSAERPKGSFSTLEIQRTEQGDSAMYLCASSLGIGQQFFGPGTRLTVL.

Judged by abundance, this clone is medium-sized. This chain links TRBV5-1 with TRBJ2-3; 7 nucleotides line up with TRBD1. CDR3 length equals 15 residues. The J segment lost 1 base and the V segment lost 4 bases, leaving 6 bases of the junction unmatched. Germline CDR1 reads SGHRS; CDR2 reads YFSETQ. CDR3 in amino acids: CASSLDRMGTDTQYF. The CDR3 DNA sequence: TGCGCCAGCAGCCTGGACAGGATGGGCACAGATACGCAGTATTTT.

This chain joins TRBV27 and TRBJ2-2; D perhaps matches TRBD1 (5 bases). The CDR3 sequence is 16 residues long. Trimming pared 1 base from V and 0 bases from J, leaving 9 bases between. The germline CDR1 and CDR2 sequences are MNHEY and SMNVEV (reference sequence). The CDR3 DNA reads as TGTGCCAGCAGTTTATTAGGGGCTACGAACACCGGGGAGCTGTTTTTT. It codes for CASSLLGATNTGELFF.

This clone was observed at least ten times. The V and J genes are TRBV3-1 and TRBJ2-4, with D uncertain. V was clipped by 5 bases and J by 3 bases, with 11 bases between them. This CDR3 is 14 amino acids long. Germline V gene lookup returns CDR1 LGHDT and CDR2 YNNKEL (reference sequence). The CDR3 DNA reads TGTGCCAGCAGCGCCGCCAACGGCAAAAACATTCAGTACTTC. Translating it yields CASSAANGKNIQYF.

This clone was seen more than once but under ten times. The J gene is TRBJ1-6, the V gene TRBV19, with TRBD1 matching over 8 bases. With 4 bases clipped from V and 7 bases from J, the junction kept 6 bases outside the gene matches. The CDR3 spans 15 residues. Germline assignment: CDR1 LNHDA and CDR2 SQIVND (reference sequence). Written as DNA, the CDR3 is TGTGCCAGTAGTACCATCGGACAGGGAAATTCACCCCTCCACTTT. Protein sequence: CASSTIGQGNSPLHF.

J is TRBJ1-1 and V is TRBV7-2; possible D gene TRBD1, 6 bases. This CDR3 has 14 residues. Looked up from germline, CDR1 is SGHTA and CDR2 is FQGNSA. V was cut by 5 bases and J by 7 bases, with 17 bases left in between. The CDR3 sequence: CASSAPQGWCEAFF. CDR3 bases: TGTGCCAGCAGCGCTCCACAGGGTTGGTGTGAAGCTTTCTTT.

This clone is medium-sized within its sample. J is TRBJ2-7 and V is TRBV11-2; 7 nucleotides match TRBD1. There are 13 residues in the CDR3. J gave up 3 bases and V 4 bases, and 3 bases lay outside the gene matches. Germline V gene lookup returns CDR1 SGHAT and CDR2 FQNNGV. The CDR3 reads CASSSGGYYEQYF. The DNA for the CDR3 is TGTGCCAGCAGCTCAGGGGGTTACTACGAGCAGTACTTC.

This clone was seen ten or more times. The junction departs from germline at one end; a sequencing error may be responsible. The sample has other DNA sequences that encode this CDR3 too. This chain joins TRBV12-3 or TRBV12-4 and TRBJ2-5; TRBD1 agrees at 8 bases. This CDR3 comprises 13 residues. CDR3 DNA sequence: TGCGCCAGCGGAGACAGGGGACAAGAGACCCAGTACTTC. Its protein product is CASGDRGQETQYF.

This clone was detected ten times or more. This chain uses TRBV2 with TRBJ2-3; possibly TRBD1 for D (6 bases). Looked up from germline, CDR1 is SNHLY and CDR2 is FYNNEI. The V and J ends lost 5 bases and 0 bases respectively, with 21 bases between them. The CDR3 covers 18 residues. CDR3 nucleotide sequence: TGTGCCAGCAGTCGAAGGGCAGGGGATAGTATTAGCACAGATACGCAGTATTTT. Translated: CASSRRAGDSISTDTQYF.

This clone showed up many times. CDR3 amino acids: CASSIWGDTQYF. The DNA of the CDR3 is TGTGCCAGCAGCATATGGGGAGATACGCAGTATTTT. The gene calls are TRBV5-5 and TRBJ2-3; no clear D gene. The CDR3 is 12 amino acids. V was clipped by 4 bases and J by 5 bases, with 8 bases between them. Germline values: CDR1 SGHKS, CDR2 YYEKEE (reference sequence).

This clone was seen more than once but under ten times. The chain has TRBV6-1 and TRBJ1-1; possibly TRBD1 for D (6 bases). This CDR3 region has 14 residues. Germline CDR1 and CDR2: MNHNS and SASEGT. Between the trimmed V and J ends, which lost 6 bases and 6 bases, there was a span of 17 bases. The CDR3 nucleotides are TGTGCCAGCAGCCCAGGTGGGCACAGGGCTGAAGCTTTCTTT. Translation gives CASSPGGHRAEAFF.

The rearrangement links TRBV27 to TRBJ2-5; the D gene is possibly TRBD2 (5 bases). Trimming cost V 5 bases and J 4 bases, with 14 bases left between them. The CDR3 is 14 residues long. The germline gives CDR1 MNHEY, CDR2 SMNVEV (reference sequence). CDR3 in amino acids: CASSSTGIRETQYF. Here the CDR3 DNA reads TGTGCCAGCAGTAGCACCGGGATAAGAGAGACCCAGTACTTC.

This clone was observed at least ten times. The chain carries TRBV4-1 and TRBJ2-3; no firm D call. CDR3 length equals 14 residues. V lost 1 base, J lost 5 bases, and 10 bases lay in between. Germline loops: CDR1 MGHRA, CDR2 YSYEKL. CDR3 in amino acids: CASSQVGSQDTQYF. The CDR3 DNA reads as TGCGCCAGCAGCCAAGTAGGTAGTCAAGATACGCAGTATTTT.

Ten or more counts support this clone. The rearrangement links TRBV5-6 to TRBJ2-5; TRBD2 is a possible D gene (5 bases). Looked up from germline, CDR1 is SGHDT and CDR2 is YYEEEE. This CDR3 has 17 residues. V was clipped by 4 bases and J by 1 base, with 20 bases between them. CDR3: CASSESLSGSRQETQYF. The CDR3 DNA reads TGTGCCAGCAGCGAGTCACTCTCGGGGAGCCGCCAAGAGACCCAGTACTTC.

J is TRBJ2-7 and V is TRBV7-2; D not resolved. Germline CDR1 is SGHTA and CDR2 is FQGNSA. The CDR3 is 14 amino acids. V lost 5 bases to trimming and J lost 5 bases, with 16 bases between them. CDR3 amino acids: CASSLGLPGHEQYF. The DNA for the CDR3 is TGTGCCAGCAGCCTTGGGCTTCCGGGCCACGAGCAGTACTTC.

This clone has ten or more counts. The chain recombines TRBV28 with TRBJ1-1; TRBD1 matches at 10 bases. The CDR3 sequence is 12 residues long. The germline V gene encodes CDR1 MDHEN and CDR2 SYDVKM. V shed 9 bases and J 10 bases; nucleotides not matched to a gene: 8. The CDR3 sequence: CASLGQGDRAFF. CDR3 nucleotide sequence: TGTGCCAGTCTAGGACAGGGGGATAGAGCTTTCTTT. The entire variable domain, with the rest obtained from reference TRBV28 and TRBJ1-1, is as follows: DVKVTQSSRYLVKRTGEKVFLECVQDMDHENMFWYRQDPGLGLRLIYFSYDVKMKEKGDIPEGYSVSREKKERFSLILESASTNQTSMYLCASLGQGDRAFFGQGTRLTVV.

To note about this clone: Mismatch with germline at one junction end may stem from a read error. This rearrangement joins TRBV7-2 to TRBJ2-1; D unclear. CDR3 length: 11 amino acids. Germline values: CDR1 SGHTA, CDR2 FQGNSA. Here the CDR3 DNA reads TGTGCCAGCAGGTTAGGGATTGAGCAGTTCTTC. It specifies CASRLGIEQFF.

There are many counts of this clone. With a much larger clone just one base away, this may be a read error. The chain uses TRBV6-6 and TRBJ2-3, with D possibly being TRBD2 (7 bases). CDR1 is MNHNY and CDR2 is SVGAGI in the germline V gene (reference sequence). The CDR3 totals 16 residues. The CDR3 here is CARSYRGGGVTDTQYF. Here the CDR3 DNA reads TGTGCCCGCAGTTACCGAGGAGGGGGGGTCACAGATACGCAGTATTTT.

The chain carries TRBV12-3 or TRBV12-4 and TRBJ2-5; D gene uncertain. The ends were cut back, 3 bases at V and 2 bases at J, with 10 bases in the middle. CDR3 size: 14 residues. This chain's CDR3 is CASSFGRIQETQYF. Here the CDR3 DNA reads TGTGCCAGCAGTTTTGGGCGGATACAAGAGACCCAGTACTTC.

This sequence joins TRBV2 and TRBJ2-2; 7 nucleotides line up with TRBD1. The length of the CDR3 is 13 residues. V shed 6 bases and J 9 bases; nucleotides not matched to a gene: 7. Per germline, CDR1 SNHLY and CDR2 FYNNEI. CDR3: CASRGRGSRELFF. In DNA, the CDR3 is TGTGCCAGCAGAGGCAGGGGGTCGCGGGAGCTGTTTTTT.

There are many counts of this clone. V gene TRBV6-2 or TRBV6-3 combines with J gene TRBJ2-2; 10 nucleotides agree with TRBD2. The germline V gene has CDR1 MNHEY and CDR2 SVGEGT. J gave up 1 base and V 2 bases, and 1 base lay outside the gene matches. The CDR3 spans 16 residues. The CDR3 DNA reads as TGTGCCAGCAGTTACGGACTAGCGGAGAACACCGGGGAGCTGTTTTTT. It encodes CASSYGLAENTGELFF.

On this clone itself: Germline is not matched at one junction end, which may reflect a read error. Other DNA sequences in this specimen translate into the identical CDR3. This chain links TRBV30 with TRBJ1-5; perhaps TRBD1 as D (6 bases). The CDR3 runs 14 residues. Germline-derived CDR1 and CDR2 are GTSNPN and SVGIG (reference sequence). CDR3 loop: CAWNRGGGNQPQHF. The CDR3 DNA is TGTGCCTGGAATAGGGGGGGTGGAAATCAGCCACAGCATTTT. Full variable domain (rest looked up from reference TRBV30 and TRBJ1-5): SQTIHQWPATLVQPVGSPLSLECTVEGTSNPNLYWYRQAAGRGLQLLFYSVGIGQISSEVPQNLSASRPQDRQFILSSKKLLLSDSGFYLCAWNRGGGNQPQHFGDGTRLSIL.